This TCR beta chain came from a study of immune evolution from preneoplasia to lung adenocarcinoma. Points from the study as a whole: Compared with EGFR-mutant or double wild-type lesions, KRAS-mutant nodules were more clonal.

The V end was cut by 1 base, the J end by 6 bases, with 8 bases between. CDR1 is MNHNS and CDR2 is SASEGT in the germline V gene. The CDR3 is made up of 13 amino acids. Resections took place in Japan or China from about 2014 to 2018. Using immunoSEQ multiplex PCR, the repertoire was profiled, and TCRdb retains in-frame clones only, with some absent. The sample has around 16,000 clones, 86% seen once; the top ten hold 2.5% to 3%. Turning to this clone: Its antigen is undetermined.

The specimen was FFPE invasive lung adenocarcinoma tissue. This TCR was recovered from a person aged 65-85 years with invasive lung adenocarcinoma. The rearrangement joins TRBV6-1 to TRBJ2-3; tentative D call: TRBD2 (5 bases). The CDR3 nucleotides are TGTGCCAGCAGTGAAGGGAGGTGGGATACGCAGTATTTT. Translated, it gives CASSEGRWDTQYF.